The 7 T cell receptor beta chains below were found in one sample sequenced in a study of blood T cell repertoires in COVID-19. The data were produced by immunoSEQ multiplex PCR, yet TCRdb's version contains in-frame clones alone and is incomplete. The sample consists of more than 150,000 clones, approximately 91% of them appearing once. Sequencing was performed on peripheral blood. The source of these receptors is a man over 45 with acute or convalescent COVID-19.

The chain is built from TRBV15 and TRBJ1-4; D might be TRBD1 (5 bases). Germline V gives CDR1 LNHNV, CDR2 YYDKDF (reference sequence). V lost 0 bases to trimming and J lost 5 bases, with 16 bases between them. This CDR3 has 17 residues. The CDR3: CATSRDLMGGFNEKLFF. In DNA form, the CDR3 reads TGTGCCACCAGCAGAGATCTTATGGGGGGATTCAATGAAAAACTGTTTTTT.

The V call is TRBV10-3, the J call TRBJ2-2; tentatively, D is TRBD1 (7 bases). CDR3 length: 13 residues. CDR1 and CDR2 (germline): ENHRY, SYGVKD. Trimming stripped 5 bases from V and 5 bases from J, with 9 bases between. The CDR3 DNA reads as TGTGCCATCAGTTCAGGGGGGACCGGGGAGCTGTTTTTT. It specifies CAISSGGTGELFF.

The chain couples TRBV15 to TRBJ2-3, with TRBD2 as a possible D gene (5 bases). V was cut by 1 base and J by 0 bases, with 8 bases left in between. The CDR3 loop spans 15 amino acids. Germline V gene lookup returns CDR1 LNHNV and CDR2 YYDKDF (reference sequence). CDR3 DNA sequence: TGTGCCACCAGCAGAGGAGGGCTTAGCACAGATACGCAGTATTTT. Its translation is CATSRGGLSTDTQYF.

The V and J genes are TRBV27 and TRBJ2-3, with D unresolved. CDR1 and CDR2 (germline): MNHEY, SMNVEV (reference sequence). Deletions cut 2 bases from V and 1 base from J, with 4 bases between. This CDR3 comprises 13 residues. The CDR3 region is CASSLRGTDTQYF. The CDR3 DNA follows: TGTGCCAGCAGTTTAAGAGGCACAGATACGCAGTATTTT.

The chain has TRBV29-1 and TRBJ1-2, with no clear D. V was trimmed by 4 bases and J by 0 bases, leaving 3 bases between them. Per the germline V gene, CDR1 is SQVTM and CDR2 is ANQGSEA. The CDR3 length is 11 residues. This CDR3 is CSVAANYGYTF. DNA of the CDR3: TGCAGCGTTGCAGCTAACTATGGCTACACCTTC.

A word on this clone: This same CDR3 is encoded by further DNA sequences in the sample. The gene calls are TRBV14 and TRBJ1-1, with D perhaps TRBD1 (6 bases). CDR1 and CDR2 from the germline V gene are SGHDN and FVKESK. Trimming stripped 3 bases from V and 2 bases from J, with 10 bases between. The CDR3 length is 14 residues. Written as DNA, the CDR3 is TGTGCCAGCAGCCAGGGGGCCAGAAACACTGAAGCTTTCTTT. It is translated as CASSQGARNTEAFF.

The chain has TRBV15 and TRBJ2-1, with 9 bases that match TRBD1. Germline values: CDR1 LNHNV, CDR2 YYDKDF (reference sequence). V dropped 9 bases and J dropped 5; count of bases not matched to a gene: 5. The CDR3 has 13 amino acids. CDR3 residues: CATRTGADNEQFF. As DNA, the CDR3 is TGTGCCACTCGGACAGGGGCGGACAATGAGCAGTTCTTC.